The 30 T cell receptor beta chains below were found in one sample sequenced in a study of a mutant IDH1 vaccine in newly diagnosed glioma. Assay: immunoSEQ multiplex PCR; the TCRdb copy retains only in-frame clones and omits some. Of about 38,000 clones in the sample, around three quarters were seen once. Antigens of these TCRs are unknown. The time point here: week 5, during vaccination. Vaccination used 300 ug of mutant IDH1 20-mer peptide per dose, with topical imiquimod. Specimen: PBMCs, collected from a glioma patient whose treatment included an IDH1 peptide vaccine. The receptors were gathered from a man aged 35-49 years with glioma.

J is TRBJ2-7 and V is TRBV29-1; TRBD1 matches at 7 bases. This CDR3 is built from 14 residues. J lost 7 bases, V lost 6 bases, and 15 bases had no gene match. The germline V gene encodes CDR1 SQVTM and CDR2 ANQGSEA. The CDR3 protein is CSVETNDRAGEQYF. The DNA for the CDR3 is TGCAGCGTGGAGACAAATGACAGGGCCGGAGAGCAGTACTTC.

This chain joins TRBV5-6 and TRBJ2-7; 7 nucleotides line up with TRBD2. V lost 4 bases, J lost 4 bases, and 8 bases stayed unmatched. This CDR3 has 14 residues. Germline CDR1 is SGHDT and CDR2 is YYEEEE. The CDR3 sequence: CASSPGPGGYEQYF. The CDR3 nucleotides are TGTGCCAGCAGCCCGGGACCGGGGGGATACGAGCAGTACTTC.

Concerning this clone itself: An end of the junction does not agree with germline; a read error may underlie this. The chain employs TRBV20-1 and TRBJ1-2; D may be TRBD1 (5 bases). CDR3 length: 11 residues. CDR1 and CDR2 (germline): DFQATT, SNEGSKA (reference sequence). The CDR3 nucleotides read TGCAGTGCTAGGGCCGCCGGGGGTAGCGCCTTC. Protein sequence: CSARAAGGSAF.

The chain has TRBV6-4 and TRBJ2-7; D is unclear. The germline gives CDR1 MRHNA, CDR2 SNTAGT. With 7 bases removed from V and 0 bases from J, the gap between germline ends came to 16 bases. This CDR3 is 15 amino acids long. The CDR3 spells CASTAGYKDSYEQYF. The CDR3 coding sequence is TGTGCCAGCACCGCAGGCTACAAAGACTCCTACGAGCAGTACTTC.

V usage is TRBV18 and J usage is TRBJ1-2; D remains unclear. Germline CDR1 and CDR2: KGHSH and LQKENI. This CDR3 is 11 amino acids long. V dropped 4 bases and J dropped 6 bases, with 6 bases sitting between them. CDR3 region: CASSLQHGYTF. CDR3 in DNA: TGTGCCAGCTCACTCCAACATGGCTACACCTTC.

Only one count was recorded for this clone. The CDR3 nucleotides read TGTGCCAGCAGTTACCCTACGCAAGGGAGTAATTCACCCCTCCACTTT. Protein: CASSYPTQGSNSPLHF. This rearrangement joins TRBV6-6 to TRBJ1-6; no clear D. The ends were cut back, 2 bases at V and 6 bases at J, with 14 bases in the middle. This CDR3 is built from 16 residues. From germline, CDR1 is MNHNY and CDR2 SVGAGI (reference sequence).

The V and J genes are TRBV18 and TRBJ2-5; TRBD2 is a possible D gene (5 bases). Trimming left V 3 bases short and J 4 bases short, with 12 bases between. Germline V gives CDR1 KGHSH, CDR2 LQKENI. This CDR3 contains 14 residues. The CDR3 DNA reads TGTGCCAGCTCACCGCCGGGATCGGTAGAGACCCAGTACTTC. It encodes CASSPPGSVETQYF.

The chain is built from TRBV6-5 and TRBJ1-1; D gene uncertain. The germline gives CDR1 MNHEY, CDR2 SVGAGI. V lost 1 base to trimming and J lost 2 bases, with 8 bases between them. This CDR3 is 14 amino acids long. In DNA form, the CDR3 reads TGTGCCAGCAGTTACTTCTTGACTAACACTGAAGCTTTCTTT. Translated, it gives CASSYFLTNTEAFF.

The rearrangement joins TRBV6-5 to TRBJ1-2; 8 nucleotides align to TRBD1. V shed 8 bases, J shed 10 bases, and the junction held 12 bases outside the gene matches. Per the germline V gene, CDR1 is MNHEY and CDR2 is SVGAGI. This CDR3 is built from 13 residues. The CDR3 nucleotides are TGTGCCAGCGGCCTCGGGACAGGCAGATTCTACACCTTC. As protein: CASGLGTGRFYTF.

This clone has a handful of counts. The J gene is TRBJ2-1, the V gene TRBV4-1; 8 positions agree with TRBD2. The V gene end was trimmed by 0 bases and the J gene end by 10 bases; junction bases not matched to a gene: 11. CDR3 size: 16 residues. In germline, CDR1 is MGHRA, CDR2 YSYEKL. The CDR3 DNA is TGCGCCAGCAGCCAAGATTTAGTAGCGGGGCAGAACGAGCAGTTCTTC. This encodes CASSQDLVAGQNEQFF.

The rearrangement uses TRBV5-6 and TRBJ2-1, with a tentative D call TRBD2 (5 bases). The germline gives CDR1 SGHDT, CDR2 YYEEEE. V was trimmed by 4 bases and J by 4 bases, leaving 9 bases between them. The CDR3 runs to 13 residues. Here the CDR3 DNA reads TGTGCCAGCAGCGTCCGGGGTTACAATGAGCAGTTCTTC. Protein product: CASSVRGYNEQFF.

The J gene is TRBJ2-5, the V gene TRBV6-5, with D unclear. The CDR3 covers 14 residues. Germline-derived CDR1 and CDR2 are MNHEY and SVGAGI. V was cut by 0 bases and J by 2 bases, with 7 bases left in between. The CDR3 is CASSYSYTQETQYF. The CDR3 DNA sequence: TGTGCCAGCAGTTACTCGTACACGCAAGAGACCCAGTACTTC.

The J gene is TRBJ1-2, the V gene TRBV19, with D possibly TRBD1 on 5 matching bases. Germline values: CDR1 LNHDA, CDR2 SQIVND (reference sequence). Trimming pared 5 bases from V and 7 bases from J, leaving 11 bases between. The CDR3 covers 12 residues. The CDR3 bases are TGTGCCAGTAGTCCGACAGCCGGTGGCTACACCTTC. Its translation is CASSPTAGGYTF. The complete variable domain, with remaining parts taken from reference TRBV19 and TRBJ1-2, reads DGGITQSPKYLFRKEGQNVTLSCEQNLNHDAMYWYRQDPGQGLRLIYYSQIVNDFQKGDIAEGYSVSREKKESFPLTVTSAQKNPTAFYLCASSPTAGGYTFGSGTRLTVV.

The V and J genes are TRBV6-5 and TRBJ2-7; unclear D gene. CDR3 size: 11 residues. Trimming took 5 bases from V and 7 from J, leaving 9 bases between them. Germline loops: CDR1 MNHEY, CDR2 SVGAGI. CDR3 sequence (DNA): TGTGCCAGCAGTCTCCTGGGGGAGCAGTACTTC. Translating gives CASSLLGEQYF.

The chain recombines TRBV10-2 with TRBJ1-1; D unclear. V lost 7 bases and J 2 bases, leaving 11 bases between the germline ends. CDR3 size: 13 residues. CDR1 is WSHSY and CDR2 is SAAADI in the germline V gene. This chain's CDR3 is CASNDRGNTEAFF. CDR3 DNA: TGCGCCAGCAATGATCGGGGAAACACTGAAGCTTTCTTT.

The chain joins TRBV20-1 to TRBJ2-3; no reliable D call. The germline CDR1 and CDR2 sequences are DFQATT and SNEGSKA (reference sequence). With 4 bases removed from V and 10 bases from J, the gap between germline ends came to 12 bases. The length of the CDR3 is 11 residues. CDR3 sequence reads: CSAIIDRAQYF. The CDR3 region has the DNA TGCAGTGCTATAATCGACCGTGCGCAGTATTTT.

The chain links TRBV6-6 to TRBJ1-2; D not resolved. The V and J ends lost 8 bases and 8 bases respectively, with 15 bases between them. CDR3 length: 12 amino acids. CDR1 is MNHNY and CDR2 is SVGAGI in the germline V gene (reference sequence). The CDR3 sequence is CASASSGKGYTF. The CDR3 DNA sequence: TGTGCCAGCGCCTCCTCGGGGAAAGGCTACACCTTC.

The chain couples TRBV30 to TRBJ2-3; D is unclear. This CDR3 has 10 residues. V shed 3 bases and J shed 5 bases, with 3 bases lying between them. Germline CDR1 and CDR2: GTSNPN and SVGIG (reference sequence). The CDR3 coding sequence is TGTGCCTGGAGCGGAGATACGCAGTATTTT. This translates into CAWSGDTQYF.

The chain recombines TRBV7-6 with TRBJ1-1, with a weak D call TRBD1 (5 bases). V lost 1 base to trimming and J lost 3 bases, with 15 bases between them. This CDR3 region has 16 residues. CDR1 and CDR2 (germline): SGHVS, FNYEAQ. CDR3 nucleotide sequence: TGTGCCAGCAGCTTAGGCGGCAGGGATTGGGACACTGAAGCTTTCTTT. It specifies CASSLGGRDWDTEAFF.

This clone was seen a single time. The DNA for the CDR3 is TGTGCCAGCAGCCTCAGGGGAAGGGATCAGCCCCAGCATTTT. This encodes CASSLRGRDQPQHF. The chain combines TRBV13 with TRBJ1-5; D might be TRBD1 (6 bases). CDR3 length: 14 amino acids. V lost 5 bases to trimming and J lost 5 bases, with 13 bases between them. From germline, CDR1 is PRHDT and CDR2 FYEKMQ (reference sequence). The whole variable domain, remainder taken from reference TRBV13 and TRBJ1-5, is AAGVIQSPRHLIKEKRETATLKCYPIPRHDTVYWYQQGPGQDPQFLISFYEKMQSDKGSIPDRFSAQQFSDYHSELNMSSLELGDSALYFCASSLRGRDQPQHFGDGTRLSIL.

V is TRBV2 and J is TRBJ2-7; D remains unclear. The ends were cut back, 2 bases at V and 6 bases at J, with 8 bases in the middle. This CDR3 is 12 amino acids long. Germline V gene lookup returns CDR1 SNHLY and CDR2 FYNNEI. CDR3: CASSEQTFEQYF. The CDR3 bases are TGTGCCAGCAGTGAACAGACTTTCGAGCAGTACTTC.

This sequence joins TRBV6-6 and TRBJ1-1; D call uncertain. Germline assignment: CDR1 MNHNY and CDR2 SVGAGI (reference sequence). Trimming shortened V by 0 bases and J by 7 bases, and 18 bases separated the two germline ends. The CDR3 extends over 16 amino acids. The CDR3 region has the DNA TGTGCCAGCAGTTACTCCCCGGATGCGGTCCGAGATGAAGCTTTCTTT. This gives the protein CASSYSPDAVRDEAFF.

The chain joins TRBV14 to TRBJ2-7; 10 bases fit TRBD1. Germline trimming cut 4 bases from V and 4 bases from J; bases unmatched to any gene: 7. Germline assignment: CDR1 SGHDN and CDR2 FVKESK. The CDR3 consists of 15 residues. The CDR3 region has the DNA TGTGCCAGCAGCCGACCGGGACAGGGGATTTACGAGCAGTACTTC. This translates into CASSRPGQGIYEQYF.

The chain joins TRBV29-1 to TRBJ2-2, with a possible D match to TRBD2 (6 bases). Between the trimmed V and J ends, which lost 4 bases and 2 bases, there was a span of 17 bases. Germline loops: CDR1 SQVTM, CDR2 ANQGSEA. CDR3 length: 16 residues. CDR3 sequence reads: CSVVIWAGNNTGELFF. The CDR3 DNA reads TGCAGCGTTGTTATCTGGGCGGGGAATAACACCGGGGAGCTGTTTTTT.

By frequency in the sample, this clone is medium-sized. The chain links TRBV30 to TRBJ2-2; D call uncertain. The CDR3 is 16 amino acids. V lost 0 bases to trimming and J lost 1 base, with 12 bases between them. Looked up from germline, CDR1 is GTSNPN and CDR2 is SVGIG (reference sequence). The CDR3 here is CAWSVLGRMNTGELFF. In nucleotides, the CDR3 is TGTGCCTGGAGTGTTTTGGGTCGAATGAACACCGGGGAGCTGTTTTTT.

This chain links TRBV6-5 with TRBJ2-2, with D uncertain. This CDR3 has 13 residues. The V end lost 2 bases, the J end lost 7 bases, and 8 bases lay between the germline ends. The germline V gene encodes CDR1 MNHEY and CDR2 SVGAGI. Here the CDR3 reads CASSYGGSGELFF. The CDR3 DNA follows: TGTGCCAGCAGTTACGGTGGTAGCGGGGAGCTGTTTTTT.

The chain is built from TRBV6-5 and TRBJ2-3; the match to TRBD1 covers 10 bases. With V trimmed by 5 bases and J by 0 bases, 2 bases remained unmatched. The germline V gene encodes CDR1 MNHEY and CDR2 SVGAGI. This CDR3 contains 15 residues. The CDR3: CASSRGQGSTDTQYF. In nucleotides, the CDR3 is TGTGCCAGCAGTAGGGGACAGGGGAGCACAGATACGCAGTATTTT.

The chain has TRBV19 and TRBJ2-5; 7 bases match TRBD1. Trimming cost V 3 bases and J 1 base; bases outside gene matches: 2. Germline CDR1 is LNHDA and CDR2 is SQIVND (reference sequence). The CDR3 sequence is 14 residues long. The CDR3 here is CASSMGQFQETQYF. For the CDR3, the DNA is TGTGCCAGTAGTATGGGACAGTTCCAAGAGACCCAGTACTTC.

The V and J genes are TRBV10-3 and TRBJ1-2, with no clear D. Per germline, CDR1 ENHRY and CDR2 SYGVKD. V was shortened by 6 bases and J by 4 bases, with 18 bases between the two germline ends. This CDR3 is 15 amino acids long. The CDR3 is CAISETTGDFYGYTF. Written as DNA, the CDR3 is TGTGCCATCAGCGAAACTACGGGAGACTTCTATGGCTACACCTTC.

The chain combines TRBV5-1 with TRBJ2-5, with D maybe TRBD2 (5 bases). With 0 bases removed from V and 2 bases from J, the gap between germline ends came to 11 bases. The CDR3 sequence is 15 residues long. From germline, CDR1 is SGHRS and CDR2 YFSETQ. CDR3 DNA sequence: TGCGCCAGCAGCTTGGGTAGGACTGGTCAAGAGACCCAGTACTTC. Amino acid sequence: CASSLGRTGQETQYF. Variable domain in full (rest from reference TRBV5-1 and TRBJ2-5): KAGVTQTPRYLIKTRGQQVTLSCSPISGHRSVSWYQQTPGQGLQFLFEYFSETQRNKGNFPGRFSGRQFSNSRSEMNVSTLELGDSALYLCASSLGRTGQETQYFGPGTRLLVL.